These 10 T cell receptor beta chains share one sample of origin, sequenced in a study of radiation and T cells in renal cell carcinoma. Sequencing was performed with immunoSEQ multiplex PCR; in TCRdb, only in-frame clones are kept and a portion is missing. The repertoire has 60,000 to 75,000 clones, over 65% of them found once; the top ten carry about 6.3%. The time point denotes: blood 4 weeks post-SBRT, at nephrectomy. Treatment indicated: 15 Gy SBRT to primary tumor, nephrectomy 4 weeks later. The sample here was blood, taken from a patient whose treatment included radiotherapy and nephrectomy. The receptors originated from a man aged 55 to 70 with renal cell carcinoma.

The gene calls are TRBV28 and TRBJ1-2; D remains unclear. Germline V CDR1 and CDR2: MDHEN, SYDVKM. The V end was cut by 6 bases, the J end by 5 bases, with 10 bases between. The CDR3 has 12 amino acids. Here the CDR3 DNA reads TGTGCCAGCAGAGTTGTAGGTTATGGCTACACCTTC. This gives the protein CASRVVGYGYTF.

This clone has more than one count but fewer than ten. The chain combines TRBV7-9 with TRBJ1-1, with D perhaps TRBD1 (6 bases). Trimming took off 5 bases at V and 9 bases at J, with 13 bases between the two ends. CDR1 SEHNR and CDR2 FQNEAQ come from the germline V gene (reference sequence). The CDR3 is made up of 12 amino acids. CDR3 in amino acids: CASSQNRDKAFF. The CDR3 DNA follows: TGTGCCAGCAGCCAGAACAGGGATAAAGCTTTCTTT.

The chain carries TRBV6-5 and TRBJ2-2; 8 positions agree with TRBD1. J gave up 1 base and V 6 bases, and 4 bases lay outside the gene matches. CDR3 size: 15 residues. Germline values: CDR1 MNHEY, CDR2 SVGAGI. The CDR3 loop is CASRLGQGNTGELFF. The DNA for the CDR3 is TGTGCCAGCAGACTCGGACAGGGGAACACCGGGGAGCTGTTTTTT.

V is TRBV11-3 and J is TRBJ2-7, with a possible D match to TRBD1 (6 bases). Germline lookup yields CDR1 SGHNT and CDR2 YENEEA. Trimming stripped 0 bases from V and 0 bases from J, with 12 bases between. The CDR3 contains 16 residues. In DNA, the CDR3 is TGTGCCAGCAGCTTAGATCATCAGGGGAGCTCCTACGAGCAGTACTTC. Translating it yields CASSLDHQGSSYEQYF. Drawing the rest from reference TRBV11-3 and TRBJ2-7, the complete variable domain is EAGVVQSPRYKIIEKKQPVAFWCNPISGHNTLYWYLQNLGQGPELLIRYENEEAVDDSQLPKDRFSAERLKGVDSTLKIQPAELGDSAVYLCASSLDHQGSSYEQYFGPGTRLTVT.

The chain combines TRBV11-2 with TRBJ2-1, with 10 bases aligning to TRBD2. Germline CDR1 is SGHAT and CDR2 is FQNNGV. V dropped 3 bases and J dropped 7; count of bases not matched to a gene: 6. The CDR3 loop spans 15 amino acids. The CDR3: CASSFRGLAINEQFF. In DNA, the CDR3 is TGTGCCAGCAGCTTCCGGGGACTAGCGATTAATGAGCAGTTCTTC.

The V call is TRBV21-1, the J call TRBJ1-4; the D segment call TRBD1 is taken from the table without a DNA check. TRBV21-1 is a pseudogene segment. There are 14 residues in the CDR3. The CDR3 loop reads CASSKGQGREKLFF. The CDR3, as DNA: TGTGCCAGCAGCAAGGGACAGGGGAGGGAAAAACTGTTTTTT.

This chain connects TRBV6-4 to TRBJ2-1, with D unclear. Trimming cost V 2 bases and J 0 bases, with 8 bases left between them. Germline-derived CDR1 and CDR2 are MRHNA and SNTAGT. The CDR3 contains 15 residues. CDR3 loop: CASSDGGLSYNEQFF. The CDR3 region has the DNA TGTGCCAGCAGTGACGGTGGGCTCTCCTACAATGAGCAGTTCTTC.

This clone was detected only a few times. V and J are TRBV7-6 and TRBJ1-4; D remains ambiguous. This CDR3 is built from 13 residues. The V and J ends lost 1 base and 6 bases respectively, with 6 bases between them. CDR1 and CDR2 from the germline V gene are SGHVS and FNYEAQ. CDR3 DNA: TGTGCCAGCAGCTTAGGACCCGATGAAAAACTGTTTTTT. Protein sequence: CASSLGPDEKLFF. Full variable domain (remainder filled in from reference TRBV7-6 and TRBJ1-4): GAGVSQSPRYKVTKRGQDVALRCDPISGHVSLYWYRQALGQGPEFLTYFNYEAQQDKSGLPNDRFSAERPEGSISTLTIQRTEQRDSAMYRCASSLGPDEKLFFGSGTQLSVL.

J is TRBJ1-1 and V is TRBV7-8; no reliable D call. CDR3 length: 13 amino acids. Germline V CDR1 and CDR2: SGHVS, FQNEAQ. Trimming left V 3 bases short and J 1 base short, with 6 bases between. The CDR3 region is CASSFTENTEAFF. In DNA form, the CDR3 reads TGTGCCAGCAGCTTTACAGAGAACACTGAAGCTTTCTTT.

The chain couples TRBV11-2 to TRBJ1-2, with 9 bases fitting TRBD1. The CDR3 runs to 13 residues. The V gene's germline CDR1 is SGHAT and CDR2 FQNNGV. Trimming took 6 bases from V and 8 from J; bases not matched to a gene: 7. CDR3 loop: CASSWTGAPGYTF. In nucleotides, the CDR3 is TGTGCCAGCAGTTGGACAGGGGCTCCCGGCTACACCTTC. The full variable domain, its missing parts supplied by reference TRBV11-2 and TRBJ1-2, is EAGVAQSPRYKIIEKRQSVAFWCNPISGHATLYWYQQILGQGPKLLIQFQNNGVVDDSQLPKDRFSAERLKGVDSTLKIQPAKLEDSAVYLCASSWTGAPGYTFGSGTRLTVV.